One and the same sample provided the 3 T cell receptor beta chains below, sequenced in a study of shared clonotypes between healthy human individuals. Using immunoSEQ multiplex PCR, the repertoire was profiled, and TCRdb retains in-frame clones only, with some absent. Counted here are over a million clones, less than 99% occurring once; the ten biggest clones make up 0.36%. The sequencing input was naive CD4+ T cells sorted from blood. The subset is: CD45RA+ positively selected. The receptors originated from a man in his thirties or forties in good health.

The chain recombines TRBV27 with TRBJ2-2; TRBD2 matches 11 bases. The ends lost 3 bases at V and 6 bases at J; junction bases unmatched: 6. This CDR3 region has 16 residues. Germline V gene data show CDR1 as MNHEY and CDR2 as SMNVEV (reference sequence). The CDR3 DNA is TGTGCCAGCAGTTTGTATAGCGGGAGGGCGTCCGGGGAGCTGTTTTTT. Residues: CASSLYSGRASGELFF.

This clone was found once. Other DNA sequences in this sample translate to the same CDR3. This chain links TRBV5-1 with TRBJ1-4; 8 bases map to TRBD1. Trimming at V came to 5 bases and at J to 8 bases, leaving 8 bases not matched to a gene. The CDR3 runs 14 residues. Germline V gene lookup returns CDR1 SGHRS and CDR2 YFSETQ. The DNA for the CDR3 is TGCGCCAGCAGTTCCGGACAGGGAAGAGAAAAACTGTTTTTT. Translated: CASSSGQGREKLFF. Variable domain in full (rest from reference TRBV5-1 and TRBJ1-4): KAGVTQTPRYLIKTRGQQVTLSCSPISGHRSVSWYQQTPGQGLQFLFEYFSETQRNKGNFPGRFSGRQFSNSRSEMNVSTLELGDSALYLCASSSGQGREKLFFGSGTQLSVL.

As regards this clone: This same CDR3 is encoded by further DNA sequences in the sample. This chain uses TRBV28 with TRBJ2-7; the D is unclear. V lost 5 bases to trimming and J lost 3 bases, with 5 bases between them. The length of the CDR3 is 11 residues. The germline CDR1 and CDR2 sequences are MDHEN and SYDVKM. The CDR3: CASSLNYEQYF. The CDR3 DNA sequence: TGTGCCAGCAGTCTCAACTACGAGCAGTACTTC.